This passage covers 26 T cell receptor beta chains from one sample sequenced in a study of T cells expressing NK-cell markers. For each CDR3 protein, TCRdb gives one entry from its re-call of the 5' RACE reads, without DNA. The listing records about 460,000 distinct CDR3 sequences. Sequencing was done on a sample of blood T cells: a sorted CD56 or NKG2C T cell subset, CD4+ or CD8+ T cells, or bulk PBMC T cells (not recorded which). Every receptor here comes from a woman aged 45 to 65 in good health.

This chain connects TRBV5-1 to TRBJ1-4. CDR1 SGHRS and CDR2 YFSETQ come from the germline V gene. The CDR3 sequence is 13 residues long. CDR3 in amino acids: CASSLVAGEKLFF.

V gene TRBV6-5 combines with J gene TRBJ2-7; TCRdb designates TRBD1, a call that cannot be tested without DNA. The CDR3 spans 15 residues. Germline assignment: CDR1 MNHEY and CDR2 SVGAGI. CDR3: CASSYFRTKGSEQYF.

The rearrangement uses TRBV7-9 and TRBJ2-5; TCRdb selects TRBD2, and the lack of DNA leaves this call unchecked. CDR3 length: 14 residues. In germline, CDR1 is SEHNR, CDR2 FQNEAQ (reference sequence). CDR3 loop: CASSSPSPQETQYF.

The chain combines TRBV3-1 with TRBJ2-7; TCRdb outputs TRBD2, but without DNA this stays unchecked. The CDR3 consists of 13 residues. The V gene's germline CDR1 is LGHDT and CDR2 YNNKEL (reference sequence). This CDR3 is CASSQVSSGTQYF.

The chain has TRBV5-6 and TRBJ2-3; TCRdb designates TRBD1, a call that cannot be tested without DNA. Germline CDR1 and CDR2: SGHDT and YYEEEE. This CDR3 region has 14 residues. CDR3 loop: CASSPDRHTDTQYF.

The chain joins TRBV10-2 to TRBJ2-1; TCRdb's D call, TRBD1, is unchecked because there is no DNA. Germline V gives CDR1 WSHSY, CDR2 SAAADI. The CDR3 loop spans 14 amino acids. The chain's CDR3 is CASSEAYGANEQFF.

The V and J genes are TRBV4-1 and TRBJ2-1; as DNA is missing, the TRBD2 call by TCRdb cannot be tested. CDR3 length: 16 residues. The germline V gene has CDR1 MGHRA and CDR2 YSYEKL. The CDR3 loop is CASSRYSGSGYNEQFF.

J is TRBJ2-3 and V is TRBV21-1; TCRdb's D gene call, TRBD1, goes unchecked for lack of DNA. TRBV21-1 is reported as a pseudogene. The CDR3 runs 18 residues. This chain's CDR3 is CASSKVGTTGGSTDTQYF.

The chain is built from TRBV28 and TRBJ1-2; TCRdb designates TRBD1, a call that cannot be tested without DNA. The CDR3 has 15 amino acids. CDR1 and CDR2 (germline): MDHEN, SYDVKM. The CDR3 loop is CASSLVGPGGYGYTF.

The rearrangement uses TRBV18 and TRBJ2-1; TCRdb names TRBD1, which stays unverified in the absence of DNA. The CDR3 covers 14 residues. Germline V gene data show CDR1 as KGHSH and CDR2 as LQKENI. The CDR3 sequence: CASSRVTGVDEQFF.

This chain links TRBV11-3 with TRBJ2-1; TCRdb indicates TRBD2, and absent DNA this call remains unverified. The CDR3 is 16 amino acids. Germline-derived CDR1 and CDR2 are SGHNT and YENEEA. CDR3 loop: CASSFPGGGTYNEQFF.

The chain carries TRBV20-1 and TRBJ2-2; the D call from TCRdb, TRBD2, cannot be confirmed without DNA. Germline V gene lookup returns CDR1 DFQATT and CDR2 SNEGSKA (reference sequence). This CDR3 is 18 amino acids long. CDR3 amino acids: CSARALAGGSRTTGELFF.

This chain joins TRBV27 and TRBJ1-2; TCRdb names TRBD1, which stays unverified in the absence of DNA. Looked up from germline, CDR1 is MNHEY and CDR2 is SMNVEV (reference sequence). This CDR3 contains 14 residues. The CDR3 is CASRAGGFDYGYTF.

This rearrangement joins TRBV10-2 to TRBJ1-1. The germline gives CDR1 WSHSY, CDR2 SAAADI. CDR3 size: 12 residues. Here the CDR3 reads CASWTGNTEAFF.

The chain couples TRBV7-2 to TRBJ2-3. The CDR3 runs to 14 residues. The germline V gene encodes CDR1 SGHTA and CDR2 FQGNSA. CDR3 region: CASRLNEDTDTQYF.

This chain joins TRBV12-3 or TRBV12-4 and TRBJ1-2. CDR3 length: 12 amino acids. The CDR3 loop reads CASSPSRGGYTF.

The CDR3 reads CATSDVAHGDEQFF. V and J are TRBV24-1 and TRBJ2-1; TCRdb indicates TRBD2, and absent DNA this call remains unverified. CDR3 size: 14 residues. CDR1 KGHDR and CDR2 SFDVKD come from the germline V gene.

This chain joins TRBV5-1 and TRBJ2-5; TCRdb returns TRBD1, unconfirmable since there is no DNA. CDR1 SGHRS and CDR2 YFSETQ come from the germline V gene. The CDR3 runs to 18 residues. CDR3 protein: CASAMGHGQPPFQETQYF.

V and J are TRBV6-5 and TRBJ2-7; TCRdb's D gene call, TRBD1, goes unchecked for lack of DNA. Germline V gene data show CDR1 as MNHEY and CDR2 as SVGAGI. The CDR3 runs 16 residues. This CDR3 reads CASSYSGQGLSYEQYF.

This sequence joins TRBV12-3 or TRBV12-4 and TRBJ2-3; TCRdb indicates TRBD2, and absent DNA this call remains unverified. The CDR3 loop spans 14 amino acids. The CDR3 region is CASSRGGVTDTQYF.

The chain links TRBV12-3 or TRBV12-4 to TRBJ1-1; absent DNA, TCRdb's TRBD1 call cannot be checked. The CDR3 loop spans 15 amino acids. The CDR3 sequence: CASSLFRQASSEAFF.

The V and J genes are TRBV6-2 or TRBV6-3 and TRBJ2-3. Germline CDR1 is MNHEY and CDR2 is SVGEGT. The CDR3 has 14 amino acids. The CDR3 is CASSTDGQKDTQYF.

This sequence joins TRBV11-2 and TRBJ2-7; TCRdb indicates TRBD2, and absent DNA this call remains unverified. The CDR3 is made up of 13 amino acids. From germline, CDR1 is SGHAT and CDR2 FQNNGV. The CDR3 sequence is CASSLVATYEQYF.

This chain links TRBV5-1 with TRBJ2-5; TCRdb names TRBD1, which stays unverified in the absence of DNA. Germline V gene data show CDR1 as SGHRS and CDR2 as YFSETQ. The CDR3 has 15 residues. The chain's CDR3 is CASSPGGPQGETQYF.

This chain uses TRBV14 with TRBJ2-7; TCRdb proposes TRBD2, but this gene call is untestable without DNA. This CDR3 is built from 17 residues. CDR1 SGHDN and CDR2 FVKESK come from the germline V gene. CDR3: CASSQDRRGPAIYEQYF.

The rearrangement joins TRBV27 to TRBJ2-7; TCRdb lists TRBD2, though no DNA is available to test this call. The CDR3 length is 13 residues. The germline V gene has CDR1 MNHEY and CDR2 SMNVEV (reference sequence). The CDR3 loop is CASTSGLPYEQYF.